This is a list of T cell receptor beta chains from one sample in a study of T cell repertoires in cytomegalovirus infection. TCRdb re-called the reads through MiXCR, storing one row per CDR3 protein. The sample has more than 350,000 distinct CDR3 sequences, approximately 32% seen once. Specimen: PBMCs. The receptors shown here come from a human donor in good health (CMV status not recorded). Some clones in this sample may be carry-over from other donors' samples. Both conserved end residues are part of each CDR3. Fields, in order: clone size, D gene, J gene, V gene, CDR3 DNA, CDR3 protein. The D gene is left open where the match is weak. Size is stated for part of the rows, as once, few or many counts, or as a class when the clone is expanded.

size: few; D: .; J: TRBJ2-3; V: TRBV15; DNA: TGTGCCACCAGCACGTCCGTAGGGATGGAAAGGACAGATACGCAGTATTTT; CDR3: CATSTSVGMERTDTQYF
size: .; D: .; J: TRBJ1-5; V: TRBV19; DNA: TGTGCCAGTAGTATGGGGCAGGGACGCAATCAGCCCCGGCATTTT; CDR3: CASSMGQGRNQPRHF
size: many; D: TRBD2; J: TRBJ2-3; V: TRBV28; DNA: TGTGCCAGCAGTAGACTAGCGGGGGGTTCCTCGTCGCAGTATTTT; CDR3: CASSRLAGGSSSQYF
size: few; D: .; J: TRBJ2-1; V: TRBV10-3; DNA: TGTGCCATCGGGTCTCTGACTAGTTCCCACAATGAGCAGTTCTTC; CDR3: CAIGSLTSSHNEQFF
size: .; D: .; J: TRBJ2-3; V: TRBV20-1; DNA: TGCCGTGCTAGAGATGGGGGTGCCACCTGGCGCACAGATACGCCGTATTTT; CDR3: CRARDGGATWRTDTPYF
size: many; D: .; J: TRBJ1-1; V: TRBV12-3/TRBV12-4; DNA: TGTGCCAGCAGTACGGGAGTGAACACTGAAGCTTTCTTT; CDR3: CASSTGVNTEAFF
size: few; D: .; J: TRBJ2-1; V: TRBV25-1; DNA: TGTGCCAGCAGTTACACGGGCAGGGATGAGCAGTTCTTC; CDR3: CASSYTGRDEQFF
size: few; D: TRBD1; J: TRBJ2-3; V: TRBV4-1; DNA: TGCGCCAGCAGCCCCCTAGGGGACAGGGGGCTTAACACCCCCAATACGCAGTATTTT; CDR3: CASSPLGDRGLNTPNTQYF
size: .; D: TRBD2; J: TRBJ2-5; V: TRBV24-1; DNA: TGTGCCACCAGTGATCCCGGACTAGCAGGGGACGAAGAGACCCAGTACTTC; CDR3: CATSDPGLAGDEETQYF
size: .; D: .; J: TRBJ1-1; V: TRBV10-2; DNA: TGCGCCAGCAGTGAGAATGGAAGGGGGAACACTGAAGCTTTCTTT; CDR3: CASSENGRGNTEAFF
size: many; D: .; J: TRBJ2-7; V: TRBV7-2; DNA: TGTGCCAGCAGCTTAGCAAATACAGGAGCTCCCTACGAGCAGTACTTC; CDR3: CASSLANTGAPYEQYF
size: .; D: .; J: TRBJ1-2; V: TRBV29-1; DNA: TGCAGCGTTGAATCGCCCTACTATGGCTACACCTTC; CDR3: CSVESPYYGYTF
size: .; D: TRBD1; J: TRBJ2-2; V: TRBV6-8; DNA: TGTGCCAGCAGTTTGAACGACAGGGCGCGCTACGGGGAGCTGTTTTTT; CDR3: CASSLNDRARYGELFF
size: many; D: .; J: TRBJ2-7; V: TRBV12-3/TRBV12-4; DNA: TGTGCCAGCAGTTTGAGTACAGGCTCCTACGAGCAGTACTTC; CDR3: CASSLSTGSYEQYF
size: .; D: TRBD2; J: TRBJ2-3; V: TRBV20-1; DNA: TGCAGTGCTCACCTAGCGGGGGGGCGCACAGATACGCAGTATTTT; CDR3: CSAHLAGGRTDTQYF
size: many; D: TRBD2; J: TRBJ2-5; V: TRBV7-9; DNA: TGTGCCAGCAGCCCCACCGGGACTAGCGGGGGACCCCAAGAGACCCAGTACTTC; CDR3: CASSPTGTSGGPQETQYF
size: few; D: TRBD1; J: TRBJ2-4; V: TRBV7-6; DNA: TGTGCCAGCAGCTTAGAGGGGGACAGAGGGGTTCAGTACTTC; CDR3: CASSLEGDRGVQYF
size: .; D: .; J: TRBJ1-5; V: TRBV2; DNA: TGTGCCAGCAAGGGAGAAGGCGGTCAGCCCCAGCATTTT; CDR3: CASKGEGGQPQHF
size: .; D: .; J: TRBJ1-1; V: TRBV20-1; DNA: TGCAGTGCTAGGATCCGTTTGGGGGGGGACACTGAAGCTTTCTTT; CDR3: CSARIRLGGDTEAFF
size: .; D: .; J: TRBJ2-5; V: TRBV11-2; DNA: TGTGCCAGCAGCTTGGGGGGTTCAATAGAGACCCAGTACTTC; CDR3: CASSLGGSIETQYF
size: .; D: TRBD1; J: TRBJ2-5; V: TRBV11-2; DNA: TGTGCCAGCAGCCGCACGACAGGGTACCAAGAGACCCAGTACTTC; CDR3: CASSRTTGYQETQYF
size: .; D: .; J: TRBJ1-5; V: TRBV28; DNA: TGTGCCAGCAGCCCCTTGAGGGGAAGCAATCATCCCCAGCATTTT; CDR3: CASSPLRGSNHPQHF
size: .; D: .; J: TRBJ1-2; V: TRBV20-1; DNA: TGCAGTGTCCCCCGGCAGGGCAGCTATGGCTACACCTTC; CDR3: CSVPRQGSYGYTF
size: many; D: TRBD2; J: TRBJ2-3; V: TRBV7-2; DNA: TGTGCCAGCAGCTTAGCTCAGCGGGGGGGCTCTGGCACAGATACGCAGTATTTT; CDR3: CASSLAQRGGSGTDTQYF
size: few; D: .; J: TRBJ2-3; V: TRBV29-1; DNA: TGCAGCGTTGAAGGGTTGATGGACAGCACAGATACGCAGTATTTT; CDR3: CSVEGLMDSTDTQYF
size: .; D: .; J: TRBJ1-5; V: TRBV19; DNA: TGTGCCAGTAGTATATGGTCAAATCAGCCCCAGCATTTT; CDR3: CASSIWSNQPQHF
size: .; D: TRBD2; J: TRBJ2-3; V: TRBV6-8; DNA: TGTGCCAGCAGTGACTTGACTAGCGGGGGCCTCCGCACAGATACGCAGTATTTT; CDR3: CASSDLTSGGLRTDTQYF
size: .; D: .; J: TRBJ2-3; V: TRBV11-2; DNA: TGTGCCAGCAGCTTTTCACAGGCTAAAAACGTGGATACGCAGTATTTT; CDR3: CASSFSQAKNVDTQYF
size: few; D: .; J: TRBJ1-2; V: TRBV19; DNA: TGTGCCAGTAGTATCCTGGGACGGGGAGAGAACTATGGCTACACCTTC; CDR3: CASSILGRGENYGYTF
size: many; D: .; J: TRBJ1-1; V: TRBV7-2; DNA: TGTGCCAGCAGACCTAGAGAGGGTACTGAAGCTTTCTTT; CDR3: CASRPREGTEAFF
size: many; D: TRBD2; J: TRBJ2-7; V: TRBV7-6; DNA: TGTGCCAGCAGCATGACTAGCGGGGGGACATACGAGCAGTACTTC; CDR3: CASSMTSGGTYEQYF
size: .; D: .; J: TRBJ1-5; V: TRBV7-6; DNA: TGTGCCAGCAGCTTAGTTCCAGGGGCTCAGCCCCAGCATTTT; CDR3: CASSLVPGAQPQHF
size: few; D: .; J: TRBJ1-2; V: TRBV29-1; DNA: TGCAGCGTTGAAAGCCCGTCTGTTGGGACTAACTATGGCTACACCTTC; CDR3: CSVESPSVGTNYGYTF
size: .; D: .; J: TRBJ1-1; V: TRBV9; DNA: TGTGCCAGCAGCGTAGGGCGGGGCGCCACTGAAGCTTTCTTT; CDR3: CASSVGRGATEAFF
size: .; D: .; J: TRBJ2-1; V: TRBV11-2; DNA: TGTGCCAGCAGTTCGTCCGGGGTCGGGTACAATGAGGAGTTCTTC; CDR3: CASSSSGVGYNEEFF
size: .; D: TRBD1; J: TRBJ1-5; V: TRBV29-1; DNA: TGCAGCGTTGTCACCGGGACAGGGGGAAGACAGCCCCAGCATTTT; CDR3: CSVVTGTGGRQPQHF
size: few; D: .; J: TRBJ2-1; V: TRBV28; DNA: TGTGCCAGCAGTCCCGCCATAGGAGGGGGTCCGAATGAGCAGTTCTTC; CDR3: CASSPAIGGGPNEQFF
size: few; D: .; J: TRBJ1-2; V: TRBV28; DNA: TGTGCCAGCAGTTTCGGACCTCCCCGACAGCTAAACTATGGCTACACCTTC; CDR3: CASSFGPPRQLNYGYTF
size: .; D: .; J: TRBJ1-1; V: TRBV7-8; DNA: TGTGCCAGCAGCTCGGCAGAATTTGAAGCTTTCTTT; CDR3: CASSSAEFEAFF
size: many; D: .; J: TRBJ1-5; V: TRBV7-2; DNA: TGTGCCAGCAGCTCAACAGTGCGGGGGATTCAGCCCCAGCATTTT; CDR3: CASSSTVRGIQPQHF
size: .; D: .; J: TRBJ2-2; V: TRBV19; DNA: TGTGCCAGTAGTGGGGTACGGAAGCTGTTTTTT; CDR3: CASSGVRKLFF
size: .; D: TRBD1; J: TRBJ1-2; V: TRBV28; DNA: TGTGCCAGCAGCGGTGGACAGGGCAATGGCTACACCTTC; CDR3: CASSGGQGNGYTF
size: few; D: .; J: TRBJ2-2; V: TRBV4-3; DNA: TGCGCCAGCAGCCAAGATGGCTACACCGGGGAGCTGTTTTTT; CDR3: CASSQDGYTGELFF
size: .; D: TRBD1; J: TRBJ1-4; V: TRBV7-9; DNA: TGTGCCAGCAGCTTAGCGCAGGGGGCGCGCGTTAATGAAAAACTGTTTTTT; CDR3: CASSLAQGARVNEKLFF
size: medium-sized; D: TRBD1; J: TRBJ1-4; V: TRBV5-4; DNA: TGTGCCAGCAGCTTGCAGGGACAGGAGACCCTGGGCGAAAAACTGTTTTTT; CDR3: CASSLQGQETLGEKLFF
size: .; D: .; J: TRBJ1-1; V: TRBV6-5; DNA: TGTGCCAGCAGTTACGCCTCGACAGGGAACACTGAAGCTTTCTTT; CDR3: CASSYASTGNTEAFF
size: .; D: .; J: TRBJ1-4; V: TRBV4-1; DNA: TGCGCCAGCAGCCAAGTGGCACTTTTAAGTGAAAAACTGTTTTTT; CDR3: CASSQVALLSEKLFF
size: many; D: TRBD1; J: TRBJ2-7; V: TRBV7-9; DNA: TGTGCCAGCAGCTTATTAGTGGGACAGGCCTACTACGAGCAGTACTTC; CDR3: CASSLLVGQAYYEQYF
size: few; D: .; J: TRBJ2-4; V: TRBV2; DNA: TGTGCCAGCAGTGAAGAGGTCGATAGCATTCAGTACTTC; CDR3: CASSEEVDSIQYF
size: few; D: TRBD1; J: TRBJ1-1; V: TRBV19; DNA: TGTGCCACCGGAGTGACAGGGGAGACTGAAGCTTTCTTT; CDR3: CATGVTGETEAFF
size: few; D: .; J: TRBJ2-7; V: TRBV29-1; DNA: TGCAGCGTCAAGTGGTCCTACGAGCAGTACTTC; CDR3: CSVKWSYEQYF
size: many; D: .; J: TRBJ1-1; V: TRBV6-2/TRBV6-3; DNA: TGTGCCAGCAGTTACCTCGCGGGGAACACTGAAGCTTTCTTT; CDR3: CASSYLAGNTEAFF
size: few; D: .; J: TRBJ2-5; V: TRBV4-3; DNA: TGCGCCAGCAGCCAAGTCCTAGAAGAGACCCAGTACTTC; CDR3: CASSQVLEETQYF
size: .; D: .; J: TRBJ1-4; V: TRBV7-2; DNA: TGTGCCAGCAGCTTAGCCGCAGCCTCCCCGGCGGGTGAAAAACTGTTTTTT; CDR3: CASSLAAASPAGEKLFF
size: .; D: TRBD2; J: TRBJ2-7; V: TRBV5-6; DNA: TGTGCCACCTCAAGGGAAGGTGTGGCGGGGGTCTACGAGCAGTACTTC; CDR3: CATSREGVAGVYEQYF
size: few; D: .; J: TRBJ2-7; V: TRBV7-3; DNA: TGTGCCAGCAGCCCTGGCCCCGTTACCTACGAGCAGTACTTC; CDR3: CASSPGPVTYEQYF
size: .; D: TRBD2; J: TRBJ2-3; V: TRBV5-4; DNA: TGTGCCAGCAGGTTGGGACTAGCGGGGGGCCCGGGTCGCACAGATACGCAGTATTTT; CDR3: CASRLGLAGGPGRTDTQYF
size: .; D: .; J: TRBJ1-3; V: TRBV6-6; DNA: TGTGCCAGCAGTTACTCGACTGGTTCTGGAAACACCATATATTTT; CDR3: CASSYSTGSGNTIYF
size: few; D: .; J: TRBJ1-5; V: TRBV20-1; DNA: TGCAGTGCGGAGGGACGGGCCCGATATAGCAATCAGCCCCAGCATTTT; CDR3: CSAEGRARYSNQPQHF